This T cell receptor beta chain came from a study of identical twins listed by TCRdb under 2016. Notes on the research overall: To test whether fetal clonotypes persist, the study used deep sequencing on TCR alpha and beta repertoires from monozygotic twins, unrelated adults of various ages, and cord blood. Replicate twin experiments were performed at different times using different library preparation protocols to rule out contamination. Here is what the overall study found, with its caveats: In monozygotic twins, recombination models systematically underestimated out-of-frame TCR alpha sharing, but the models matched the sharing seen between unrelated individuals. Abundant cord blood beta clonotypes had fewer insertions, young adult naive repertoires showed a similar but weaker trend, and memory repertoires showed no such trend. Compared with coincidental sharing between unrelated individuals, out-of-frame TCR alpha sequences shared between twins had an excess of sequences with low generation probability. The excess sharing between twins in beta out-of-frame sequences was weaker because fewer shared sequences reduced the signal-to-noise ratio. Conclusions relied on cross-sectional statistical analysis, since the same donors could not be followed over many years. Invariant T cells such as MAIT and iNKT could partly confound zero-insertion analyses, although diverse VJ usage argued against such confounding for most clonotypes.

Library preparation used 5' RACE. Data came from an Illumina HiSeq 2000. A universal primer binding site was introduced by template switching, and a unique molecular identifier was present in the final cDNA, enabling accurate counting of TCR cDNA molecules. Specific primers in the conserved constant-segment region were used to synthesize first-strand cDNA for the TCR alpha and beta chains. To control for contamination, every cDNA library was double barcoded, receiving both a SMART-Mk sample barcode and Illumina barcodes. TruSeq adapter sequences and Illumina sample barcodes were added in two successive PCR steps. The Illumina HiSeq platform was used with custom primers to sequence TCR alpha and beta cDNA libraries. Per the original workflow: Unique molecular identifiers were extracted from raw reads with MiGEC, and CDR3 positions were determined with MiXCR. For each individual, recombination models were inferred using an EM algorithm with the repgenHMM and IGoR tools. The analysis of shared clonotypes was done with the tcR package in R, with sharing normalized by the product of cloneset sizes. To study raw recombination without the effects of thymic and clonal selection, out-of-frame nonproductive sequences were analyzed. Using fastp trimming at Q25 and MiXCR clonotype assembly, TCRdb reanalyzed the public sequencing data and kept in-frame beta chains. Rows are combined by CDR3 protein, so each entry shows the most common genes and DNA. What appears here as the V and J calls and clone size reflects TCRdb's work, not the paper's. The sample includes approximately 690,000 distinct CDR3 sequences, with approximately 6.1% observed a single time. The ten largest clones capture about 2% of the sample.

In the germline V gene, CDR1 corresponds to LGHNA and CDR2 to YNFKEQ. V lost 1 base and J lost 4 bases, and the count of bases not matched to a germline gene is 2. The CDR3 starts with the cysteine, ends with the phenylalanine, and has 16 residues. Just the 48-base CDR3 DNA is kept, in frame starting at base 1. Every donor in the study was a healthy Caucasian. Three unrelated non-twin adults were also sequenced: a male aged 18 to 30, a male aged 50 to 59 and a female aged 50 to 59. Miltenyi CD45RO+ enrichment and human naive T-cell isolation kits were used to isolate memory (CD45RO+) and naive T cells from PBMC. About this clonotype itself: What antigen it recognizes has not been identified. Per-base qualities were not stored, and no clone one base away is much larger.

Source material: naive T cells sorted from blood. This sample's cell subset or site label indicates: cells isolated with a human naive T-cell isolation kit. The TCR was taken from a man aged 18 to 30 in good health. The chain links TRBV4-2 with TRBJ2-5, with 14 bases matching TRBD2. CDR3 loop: CASSQGLAGGGETQYF. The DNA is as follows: TGTGCCAGCAGCCAAGGACTAGCGGGAGGGGGAGAGACCCAGTACTTC.